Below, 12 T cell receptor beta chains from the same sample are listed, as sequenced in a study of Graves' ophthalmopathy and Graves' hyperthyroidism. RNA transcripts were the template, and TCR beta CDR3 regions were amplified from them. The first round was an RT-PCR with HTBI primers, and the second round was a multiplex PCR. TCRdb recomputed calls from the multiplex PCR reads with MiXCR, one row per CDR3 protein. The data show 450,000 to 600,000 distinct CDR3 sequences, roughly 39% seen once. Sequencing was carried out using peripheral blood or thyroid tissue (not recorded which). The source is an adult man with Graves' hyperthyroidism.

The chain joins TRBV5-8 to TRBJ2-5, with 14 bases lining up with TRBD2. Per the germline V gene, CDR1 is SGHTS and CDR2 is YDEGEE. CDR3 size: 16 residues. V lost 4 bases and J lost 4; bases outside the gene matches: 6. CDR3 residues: CASSTSGLAGGETQYF. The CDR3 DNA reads TGTGCCAGCAGCACCTCAGGACTAGCGGGGGGAGAGACCCAGTACTTC.

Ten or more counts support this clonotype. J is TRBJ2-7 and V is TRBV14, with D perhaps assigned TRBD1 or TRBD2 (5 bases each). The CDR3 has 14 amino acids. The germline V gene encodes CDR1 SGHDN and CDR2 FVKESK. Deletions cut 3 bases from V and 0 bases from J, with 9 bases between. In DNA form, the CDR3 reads TGTGCCAGCAGCCATTCAGGGAGCTCCTACGAGCAGTACTTC. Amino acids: CASSHSGSSYEQYF.

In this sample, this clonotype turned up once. The chain's CDR3 is CASNPSGNTEAFF. CDR3 in DNA: TGTGCCAGCAACCCTTCCGGGAACACTGAAGCTTTCTTT. The chain employs TRBV7-9 and TRBJ1-1; D unresolved. The CDR3 totals 13 residues. Germline V lookup: CDR1 SEHNR, CDR2 FQNEAQ (reference sequence). Trimming stripped 7 bases from V and 1 base from J, with 10 bases between. The full variable domain, completed using reference TRBV7-9 and TRBJ1-1, is DTGVSQNPRHKITKRGQNVTFRCDPISEHNRLYWYRQTLGQGPEFLTYFQNEAQLEKSRLLSDRFSAERPKGSFSTLEIQRTEQGDSAMYLCASNPSGNTEAFFGQGTRLTVV.

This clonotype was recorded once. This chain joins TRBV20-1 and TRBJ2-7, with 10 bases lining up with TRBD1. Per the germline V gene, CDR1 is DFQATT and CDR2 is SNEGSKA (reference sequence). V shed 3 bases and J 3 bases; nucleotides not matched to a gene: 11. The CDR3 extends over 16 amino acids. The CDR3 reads CSAREAGTGANYEQYF. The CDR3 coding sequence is TGCAGTGCTAGGGAGGCCGGGACAGGGGCTAACTACGAGCAGTACTTC.

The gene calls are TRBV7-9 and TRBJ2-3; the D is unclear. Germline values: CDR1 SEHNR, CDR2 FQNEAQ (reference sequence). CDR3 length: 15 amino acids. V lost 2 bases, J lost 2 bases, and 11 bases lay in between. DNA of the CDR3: TGTGCCAGCAGCTTAATCGTGGATCTCACAGATACGCAGTATTTT. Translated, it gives CASSLIVDLTDTQYF.

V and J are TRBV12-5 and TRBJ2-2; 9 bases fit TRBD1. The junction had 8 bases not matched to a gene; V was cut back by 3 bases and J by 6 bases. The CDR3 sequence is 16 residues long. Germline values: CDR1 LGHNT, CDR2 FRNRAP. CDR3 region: CASGLGRDREAGELFF. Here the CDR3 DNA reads TGTGCTAGTGGTTTAGGCCGGGACAGGGAGGCCGGGGAGCTGTTTTTT. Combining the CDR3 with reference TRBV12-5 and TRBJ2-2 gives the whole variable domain DARVTQTPRHKVTEMGQEVTMRCQPILGHNTVFWYRQTMMQGLELLAYFRNRAPLDDSGMPKDRFSAEMPDATLATLKIQPSEPRDSAVYFCASGLGRDREAGELFFGEGSRLTVL.

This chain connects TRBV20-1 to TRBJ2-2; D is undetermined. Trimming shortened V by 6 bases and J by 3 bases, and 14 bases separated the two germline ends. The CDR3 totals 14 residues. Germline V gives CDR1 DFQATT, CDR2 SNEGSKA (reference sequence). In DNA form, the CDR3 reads TGCAGTGCCAGCAGCTACATGGACACCGGGGAGCTGTTTTTT. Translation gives CSASSYMDTGELFF.

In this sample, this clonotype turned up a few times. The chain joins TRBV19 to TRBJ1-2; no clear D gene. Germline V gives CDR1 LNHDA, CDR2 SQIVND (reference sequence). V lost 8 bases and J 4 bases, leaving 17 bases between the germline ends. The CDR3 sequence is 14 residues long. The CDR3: CASSPGAFPYGYTF. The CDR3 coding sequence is TGTGCCAGTTCCCCTGGAGCCTTTCCCTATGGCTACACCTTC. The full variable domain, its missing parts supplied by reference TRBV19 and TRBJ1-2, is DGGITQSPKYLFRKEGQNVTLSCEQNLNHDAMYWYRQDPGQGLRLIYYSQIVNDFQKGDIAEGYSVSREKKESFPLTVTSAQKNPTAFYLCASSPGAFPYGYTFGSGTRLTVV.

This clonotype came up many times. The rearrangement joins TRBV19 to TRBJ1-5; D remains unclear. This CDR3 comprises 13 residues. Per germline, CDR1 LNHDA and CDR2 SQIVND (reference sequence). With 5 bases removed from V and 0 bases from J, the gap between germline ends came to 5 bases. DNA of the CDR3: TGTGCCAGTAGTGGGTCTAGCAATCAGCCCCAGCATTTT. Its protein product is CASSGSSNQPQHF.

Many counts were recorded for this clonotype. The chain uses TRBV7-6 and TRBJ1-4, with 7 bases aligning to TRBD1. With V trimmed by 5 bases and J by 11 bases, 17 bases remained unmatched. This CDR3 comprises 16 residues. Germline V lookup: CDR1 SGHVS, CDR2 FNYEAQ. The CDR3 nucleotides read TGTGCCAGCAGCGGGTTGACGGGACAGAAGTTTTTGAAACTGTTTTTT. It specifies CASSGLTGQKFLKLFF.

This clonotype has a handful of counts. As DNA, the CDR3 is TGTGCCTGGAGTGTAGCGGTTTCCGGGGAGCTGTTTTTT. Its protein is CAWSVAVSGELFF. The rearrangement links TRBV30 to TRBJ2-2, with D tentatively TRBD2 (5 bases). Trimming removed 0 bases at V and 6 bases at J, with 8 bases between. The CDR3 spans 13 residues. The germline V gene has CDR1 GTSNPN and CDR2 SVGIG (reference sequence).

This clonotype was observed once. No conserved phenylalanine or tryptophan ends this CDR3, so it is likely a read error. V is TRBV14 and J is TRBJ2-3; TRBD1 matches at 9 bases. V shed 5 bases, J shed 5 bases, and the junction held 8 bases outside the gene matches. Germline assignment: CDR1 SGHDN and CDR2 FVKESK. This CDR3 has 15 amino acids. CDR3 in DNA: TGTGCCAGCAGCTTTACAGGGGGCGTAGGAGATACGCAGTATTCT. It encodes CASSFTGGVGDTQYS.